The sequence of this T cell receptor (beta chain) was determined in a study of spatial heterogeneity in lung cancer. Time point: sample taken at primary tumor resection. In each case, whole RNA from tumor, nontumor lung or frozen PBMC was sequenced unsorted. Looked up from germline, CDR1 is MDHEN and CDR2 is SYDVKM. This CDR3 is 12 amino acids long. V was shortened by 7 bases and J by 4 bases, with 10 bases between the two germline ends. A unique molecular identifier was carried by every single TCR cDNA molecule. TCRdb reanalysed the 5' RACE reads using MiXCR and keeps one entry per CDR3 protein. This sample carries over 75,000 distinct CDR3 sequences, around 21% of them seen once, and the ten largest clones take 5.5% to 7%.

The chain uses TRBV28 and TRBJ1-1; tentatively, D is TRBD1 (6 bases). The source of this sequence is a male donor with early-stage non-small cell lung cancer. Sequenced material: PBMCs, taken at surgery. The CDR3 sequence: CASNSGVTEAFF. In DNA, the CDR3 is TGTGCCAGCAATTCAGGGGTCACTGAAGCTTTCTTT.